This T cell receptor (beta chain) was captured in a study of neurological immune-mediated disorders. At least ten counts were recorded for this clonotype. TCRdb re-called the 5' RACE reads through MiXCR, storing one row per CDR3 protein. The table records roughly 100,000 distinct CDR3 sequences, 3.5% of them present only once. The CDR3 has 16 residues. CDR1 and CDR2 from the germline V gene are WSHSY and SAAADI. V was trimmed by 4 bases and J by 0 bases, leaving 15 bases between them. The sequence derives from a woman between 18 and 30 years old with multiple sclerosis. The gene calls are TRBV10-2 and TRBJ1-2, with D perhaps matching TRBD1 (6 bases). The sample was PBMCs. This chain's CDR3 is CASSAAGERSNYGYTF. For the CDR3, the DNA is TGCGCCAGCAGTGCGGCAGGGGAACGATCTAACTATGGCTACACCTTC.